The TCR beta chain described here comes from a study of T cells in Graves' hyperthyroidism and ophthalmopathy. The wider study: At initial diagnosis, before any treatment had begun, peripheral blood was obtained.

With regard to this clonotype: No antigen is known for it.

Overall study results and limits: Most expanded thyroid clonotypes above 0.001 recurred in blood.

Authors of the study amplified TCR beta CDR3 regions from RNA transcripts. With the HTBI primer set, the TCR CDR3 went through a first round of RT-PCR. TCRdb recomputed calls from the multiplex PCR reads with MiXCR, one row per CDR3 protein. The data show about 480,000 distinct CDR3 sequences, under 15% seen once. Germline loops: CDR1 SNHLY, CDR2 FYNNEI. V lost 6 bases, J lost 0 bases, and 2 bases stayed unmatched. The CDR3 contains 14 residues. In patients aged 18 to 65, hyperthyroidism was newly diagnosed, with duration under 2 months. PBMCs were sourced from approximately 9 ml fresh peripheral blood.

The sequenced material came from blood. This sequence originates from a young woman with Graves' hyperthyroidism. This sequence joins TRBV2 and TRBJ1-3; 7 nucleotides agree with TRBD1. CDR3 coding DNA: TGTGCCAGCAGAACAGGGGCCTCTGGAAACACCATATATTTT. Amino acids: CASRTGASGNTIYF.